The 29 T cell receptor beta chains below all came from one sample that was sequenced in a study of T cell clusters in autoimmune cytopenias. TRB was amplified from roughly 270 ng of peripheral blood genomic DNA per sample. One tube held mixed TRB-A and TRB-B primer pools for touch-down PCR. TCRdb reworked the multiplex PCR reads into one entry per CDR3 protein, no DNA. The sample totals some 1,000 distinct CDR3 sequences; its top ten clones hold around 93%. Sequencing used peripheral blood. The receptors come from a human donor with an autoimmune cytopenia, with autoimmune hepatitis or in good health (not recorded which).

This chain uses TRBV9 with TRBJ2-3; as DNA is missing, the TRBD2 call by TCRdb cannot be tested. Per the germline V gene, CDR1 is SGDLS and CDR2 is YYNGEE. CDR3 length: 16 residues. CDR3 amino acids: CASSVVASGLTDTQYF.

This chain joins TRBV28 and TRBJ1-3; TCRdb reports TRBD1, a call that lacks DNA to check it against. CDR3 length: 18 amino acids. The germline V gene has CDR1 MDHEN and CDR2 SYDVKM. CDR3: CASSLRPTGTWRRNTIYF.

V and J are TRBV19 and TRBJ2-2; TCRdb designates TRBD2, a call that cannot be tested without DNA. Germline values: CDR1 LNHDA, CDR2 SQIVND (reference sequence). CDR3 length: 15 amino acids. CDR3 in amino acids: CASSRTSGRGRELFF. Together with reference TRBV19 and TRBJ2-2, the CDR3 gives the full variable domain: DGGITQSPKYLFRKEGQNVTLSCEQNLNHDAMYWYRQDPGQGLRLIYYSQIVNDFQKGDIAEGYSVSREKKESFPLTVTSAQKNPTAFYLCASSRTSGRGRELFFGEGSRLTVL.

The V gene is TRBV25-1, the J gene TRBJ2-3. The CDR3 totals 13 residues. Germline V gene lookup returns CDR1 MGHDK and CDR2 SYGVNS. The CDR3 region is CASSNIRTDTQYF.

The J gene is TRBJ2-1, the V gene TRBV12-3 or TRBV12-4; as DNA is missing, the TRBD1 call by TCRdb cannot be tested. This CDR3 has 15 residues. The CDR3 is CASRADRGINNEQFF.

The chain has TRBV15 and TRBJ2-6; the D call from TCRdb, TRBD2, cannot be confirmed without DNA. The CDR3 loop spans 19 amino acids. Germline V gives CDR1 LNHNV, CDR2 YYDKDF (reference sequence). The CDR3 sequence is CATSRDLRFPRSGANVLTF. Using reference TRBV15 and TRBJ2-6 for the parts outside the CDR3, the full variable domain is DAMVIQNPRYQVTQFGKPVTLSCSQTLNHNVMYWYQQKSSQAPKLLFHYYDKDFNNEADTPDNFQSRRPNTSFCFLDIRSPGLGDTAMYLCATSRDLRFPRSGANVLTFGAGSRLTVL.

This clonotype is called medium-sized (0.01 to 0.1%) based on its frequency. The rearrangement uses TRBV11-2 and TRBJ2-5; the TRBD1 assignment by TCRdb is unverifiable without DNA. Germline values: CDR1 SGHAT, CDR2 FQNNGV. CDR3 length: 16 amino acids. The CDR3 sequence is CASSLDQGGLTGTQYF.

The V call is TRBV6-5, the J call TRBJ2-1; there is no DNA to check the TCRdb D call of TRBD1. Germline lookup yields CDR1 MNHEY and CDR2 SVGAGI. The CDR3 length is 13 residues. This CDR3 reads CASSWDRYNEQFF.

V gene TRBV18 combines with J gene TRBJ2-1; TCRdb returns TRBD2, unconfirmable since there is no DNA. The germline CDR1 and CDR2 sequences are KGHSH and LQKENI. The CDR3 extends over 14 amino acids. The CDR3 sequence: CASSPPSSGTPAFF.

Its frequency marks this clonotype as medium-sized. The chain has TRBV6-5 and TRBJ2-3; TCRdb's D call of TRBD1 is untestable without DNA. The CDR3 length is 14 residues. Germline CDR1 is MNHEY and CDR2 is SVGAGI. The CDR3 protein is CASSSPRSADTQYF.

This clonotype shows up as medium-sized by frequency. The chain couples TRBV10-3 to TRBJ1-6; TCRdb's D call, TRBD1, is unchecked because there is no DNA. The V gene's germline CDR1 is ENHRY and CDR2 SYGVKD. The CDR3 runs 19 residues. The CDR3 region is CAISEWWYRGLSYNSPLHF.

This chain links TRBV6-5 with TRBJ2-3; TCRdb's D gene call, TRBD2, goes unchecked for lack of DNA. The CDR3 loop spans 17 amino acids. Per the germline V gene, CDR1 is MNHEY and CDR2 is SVGAGI. CDR3 loop: CAIRPSGLAGRADTQYF.

Considering frequency, this clonotype is medium-sized. The genes are TRBV6-2 or TRBV6-3 and TRBJ2-1; TCRdb's assignment of TRBD1 cannot be checked, as there is no DNA. Per germline, CDR1 MNHEY and CDR2 SVGEGT. The CDR3 runs 16 residues. Here the CDR3 reads CASRPGGQGAYNEQFF.

The V gene is TRBV7-6, the J gene TRBJ2-3; TCRdb lists TRBD2, though no DNA is available to test this call. Germline CDR1 and CDR2: SGHVS and FNYEAQ. The CDR3 contains 14 residues. The CDR3 reads CASSLDSGTDTQYF. Filled out from reference TRBV7-6 and TRBJ2-3, the complete variable domain reads GAGVSQSPRYKVTKRGQDVALRCDPISGHVSLYWYRQALGQGPEFLTYFNYEAQQDKSGLPNDRFSAERPEGSISTLTIQRTEQRDSAMYRCASSLDSGTDTQYFGPGTRLTVL.

This chain's CDR3 is CASSTSGSSYEQYF. This rearrangement joins TRBV19 to TRBJ2-7. The germline CDR1 and CDR2 sequences are LNHDA and SQIVND (reference sequence). The CDR3 consists of 14 residues.

The chain recombines TRBV19 with TRBJ2-7; absent DNA, TCRdb's TRBD2 call cannot be checked. The germline V gene has CDR1 LNHDA and CDR2 SQIVND (reference sequence). This CDR3 is built from 16 residues. The CDR3 here is CASSIDGGEGPYEQYF.

V and J are TRBV28 and TRBJ2-7. Germline V gives CDR1 MDHEN, CDR2 SYDVKM. The length of the CDR3 is 15 residues. The CDR3 reads CASSLLGGPIYEQYF.

The J gene is TRBJ2-1, the V gene TRBV7-2; the D call from TCRdb, TRBD1, cannot be confirmed without DNA. The CDR3 totals 16 residues. CDR1 is SGHTA and CDR2 is FQGNSA in the germline V gene. The CDR3 region is CASNSRRQGPYNEQFF.

V usage is TRBV6-5 and J usage is TRBJ2-2; TCRdb returns TRBD2, unconfirmable since there is no DNA. The length of the CDR3 is 13 residues. CDR1 is MNHEY and CDR2 is SVGAGI in the germline V gene. Here the CDR3 reads CASSWRDSGELFF.

V and J are TRBV27 and TRBJ1-1; without DNA, the TCRdb call of TRBD1 cannot be checked. Germline loops: CDR1 MNHEY, CDR2 SMNVEV (reference sequence). This CDR3 contains 13 residues. The CDR3 sequence is CASRPWGNTEAFF.

This rearrangement joins TRBV27 to TRBJ2-3; lacking DNA, the TRBD2 call made by TCRdb goes unchecked. The germline V gene has CDR1 MNHEY and CDR2 SMNVEV (reference sequence). The CDR3 sequence is 15 residues long. Here the CDR3 reads CASSLGTSATDTQYF.

The chain carries TRBV12-3 or TRBV12-4 and TRBJ1-4; the TCRdb call, TRBD1, lacks DNA for checking. There are 12 residues in the CDR3. The CDR3 protein is CASRTGDEKLFF.

The rearrangement joins TRBV28 to TRBJ2-7; TCRdb indicates TRBD2, and absent DNA this call remains unverified. The CDR3 covers 13 residues. Per the germline V gene, CDR1 is MDHEN and CDR2 is SYDVKM. The CDR3 sequence is CASSPISRHEQYF.

The V gene is TRBV11-2, the J gene TRBJ2-1. Germline V CDR1 and CDR2: SGHAT, FQNNGV. This CDR3 is built from 14 residues. Here the CDR3 reads CASSLKGTYNEQFF.

J is TRBJ2-3 and V is TRBV6-1; checking the TCRdb D call of TRBD2 is not possible without DNA. The CDR3 is made up of 16 amino acids. The germline V gene encodes CDR1 MNHNS and CDR2 SASEGT. CDR3 protein: CASSESGGAFPDTQYF.

This chain joins TRBV4-1 and TRBJ2-5; the D gene TCRdb calls, TRBD1, cannot be checked with no DNA. Germline lookup yields CDR1 MGHRA and CDR2 YSYEKL. This CDR3 region has 14 residues. The CDR3 loop reads CASSQGWGEETQYF.

The V call is TRBV27, the J call TRBJ2-7; TCRdb picks TRBD2, but there is no DNA to check that call. Germline values: CDR1 MNHEY, CDR2 SMNVEV (reference sequence). The CDR3 has 13 amino acids. This CDR3 is CASAGGVSYEQYF.

V gene TRBV7-6 combines with J gene TRBJ2-2; TCRdb's D gene call, TRBD1, goes unchecked for lack of DNA. Germline CDR1 reads SGHVS; CDR2 reads FNYEAQ. This CDR3 is 18 amino acids long. Here the CDR3 reads CASSPTLTGTWNTGELFF.

CDR3 sequence reads: CASSYRANYGYTF. V usage is TRBV27 and J usage is TRBJ1-2; TCRdb's D gene call, TRBD1, goes unchecked for lack of DNA. The CDR3 spans 13 residues. Germline V CDR1 and CDR2: MNHEY, SMNVEV (reference sequence).